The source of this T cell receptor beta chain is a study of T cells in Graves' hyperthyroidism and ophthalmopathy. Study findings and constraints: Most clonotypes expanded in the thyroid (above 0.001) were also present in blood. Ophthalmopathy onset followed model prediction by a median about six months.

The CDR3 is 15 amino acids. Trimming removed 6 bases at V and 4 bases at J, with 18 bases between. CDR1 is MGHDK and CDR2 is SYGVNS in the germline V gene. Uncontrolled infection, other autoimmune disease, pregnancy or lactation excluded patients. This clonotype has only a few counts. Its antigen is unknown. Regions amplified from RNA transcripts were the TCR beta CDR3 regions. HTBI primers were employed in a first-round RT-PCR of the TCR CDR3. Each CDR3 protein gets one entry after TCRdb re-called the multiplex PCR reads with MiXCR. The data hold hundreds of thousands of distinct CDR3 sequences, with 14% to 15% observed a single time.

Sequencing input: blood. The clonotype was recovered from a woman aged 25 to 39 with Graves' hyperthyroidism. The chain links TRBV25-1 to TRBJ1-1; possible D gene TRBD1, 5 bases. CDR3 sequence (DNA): TGTGCCAGCAGCCCCCTGGGGCAGGGAGGCACTGAAGCTTTCTTT. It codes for CASSPLGQGGTEAFF. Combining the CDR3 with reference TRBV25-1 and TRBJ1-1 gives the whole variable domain EADIYQTPRYLVIGTGKKITLECSQTMGHDKMYWYQQDPGMELHLIHYSYGVNSTEKGDLSSESTVSRIRTEHFPLTLESARPSHTSQYLCASSPLGQGGTEAFFGQGTRLTVV.